This T cell receptor beta chain originates from a study of breast tumors, draining lymph nodes, adjacent tissues (TCRdb year 2016). About the full investigation: Breast cancer patients provided tumor, adjacent nontumor tissue and axillary lymph nodes, and the study compared the TCR beta repertoires across these three sources. In human breast cancer, the study set out to evaluate how tumor, surrounding tissue and draining lymph node repertoires relate to one another and whether T cells may move between these sites. Study-wide findings and limitations: The data were considered consistent with the idea that most tumor T cells come from the lymph node and then expand in tumor tissue. The conclusion that tumor T cells originate in lymph nodes was framed as consistent with a hypothesis rather than directly demonstrated. Tumors showed preferential V and J gene usage, and their T-cell repertoire diversity fell below that of lymph nodes yet above that of nontumor tissue. In luminal-like breast cancer, tumor and nontumor tissue repertoires resembled each other significantly more than in basal-like breast cancer.

This clonotype was counted ten times or more. This clone's antigen is unknown. One base away there is no much larger clone; base qualities are not given. Spanning cysteine to phenylalanine, the CDR3 consists of 12 amino acids. CDR3 DNA only is kept here, 36 bases in frame from base 1. The germline ends are 9 bases apart after V is trimmed by 1 base and J by 8 bases. Reading the germline V gene (reference sequence) gives CDR1 SGHNT and CDR2 YYREEE. The reads were generated on an Illumina HiSeq 2000. TCR beta chain libraries were generated through multiplex PCR amplification. High-throughput sequencing was used to analyze the amplified TCR beta chain products. TCRdb redid the processing of the public reads, applying fastp at Q25 and MiXCR, and retained in-frame beta chains. Under each unique CDR3 protein, matching rows form one entry showing the most common genes and DNA. Present in this sample are around 290,000 distinct CDR3 sequences, 30% of which were seen just once. The ten largest clones add up to around 1.1% of the sample.

The lymph node samples were taken from the axillary draining lymph nodes of breast cancer patients. This clonotype was sampled from a female donor with breast cancer. Some clones in this sample may be carry-over from other donors' samples. The chain uses TRBV5-4 and TRBJ1-2; the D gene cannot be resolved reliably. The specimen was axillary lymph node tissue. The DNA reads as follows: TGTGCCAGCAGCTTGACCAAGGACGGCTACACCTTC. It encodes CASSLTKDGYTF.